These 21 T cell receptor beta chains were all obtained from the same sample, sequenced in a study of control samples from healthy donors and cancer patients. TCRdb's copy holds only in-frame clones and misses some; the assay was immunoSEQ multiplex PCR. The sample records some 200,000 clones, around 91% being singletons. The sequenced material came from blood. The origin of the receptors is a young woman in good health.

V gene TRBV28 combines with J gene TRBJ2-7, with TRBD2 identical over 13 bases. From germline, CDR1 is MDHEN and CDR2 SYDVKM. The J segment lost 5 bases and the V segment lost 4 bases, leaving 8 bases of the junction unmatched. CDR3 length: 16 amino acids. CDR3 sequence (DNA): TGTGCCAGCAGTTCGGCGGGACTAGCGGGGAGGGACGAGCAGTACTTC. The encoded protein is CASSSAGLAGRDEQYF.

J is TRBJ2-3 and V is TRBV18; 14 bases fit TRBD2. The V gene's germline CDR1 is KGHSH and CDR2 LQKENI. This CDR3 comprises 16 residues. V trimming: 6 bases; J trimming: 6 bases; junction bases outside the gene matches: 8. DNA of the CDR3: TGTGCCAGCTCTCCCTCGACTAGCGGGAGGGCCGATACGCAGTATTTT. Residues: CASSPSTSGRADTQYF.

The rearrangement joins TRBV15 to TRBJ1-3; TRBD1 is a possible D gene (6 bases). Between the trimmed V and J ends, which lost 1 base and 0 bases, there was a span of 10 bases. The CDR3 length is 16 residues. Germline V gene lookup returns CDR1 LNHNV and CDR2 YYDKDF (reference sequence). CDR3 sequence reads: CATSRGGGASGNTIYF. The CDR3 DNA reads as TGTGCCACCAGCAGAGGCGGGGGGGCCTCTGGAAACACCATATATTTT.

The V call is TRBV6-4, the J call TRBJ2-1, with D unresolved. V lost 4 bases and J 4 bases, leaving 14 bases between the germline ends. The CDR3 is made up of 15 amino acids. Germline V gene data show CDR1 as MRHNA and CDR2 as SNTAGT. CDR3 region: CASSATPDTYNEQFF. As DNA, the CDR3 is TGTGCCAGCAGTGCGACCCCCGACACTTACAATGAGCAGTTCTTC.

The chain carries TRBV3-1 (or the pseudogene TRBV3-2) and TRBJ1-4; D gene uncertain. Trimming stripped 3 bases from V and 7 bases from J, with 12 bases between. The CDR3 extends over 14 amino acids. The germline V gene has CDR1 LGHDT and CDR2 YNNKEL (reference sequence). CDR3: CASSQRGLGEKLFF. CDR3 nucleotide sequence: TGTGCCAGCAGCCAGCGGGGATTGGGTGAAAAACTGTTTTTT.

The J gene is TRBJ2-5, the V gene TRBV4-1; possibly TRBD1 for D (5 bases). The ends were cut back, 6 bases at V and 3 bases at J, with 14 bases in the middle. The CDR3 covers 14 residues. Looked up from germline, CDR1 is MGHRA and CDR2 is YSYEKL. The CDR3 nucleotides read TGCGCCAGCAGGGGGAACAGGAACAAAGAGACCCAGTACTTC. This translates into CASRGNRNKETQYF.

The sample holds one count of this clone. The rearrangement links TRBV9 to TRBJ2-5; TRBD2 matches 14 bases. The CDR3 runs 14 residues. The V segment lost 3 bases and the J segment 5 bases; nucleotides outside the gene matches: 0. Per germline, CDR1 SGDLS and CDR2 YYNGEE. The CDR3 reads CASSGTSGRETQYF. The DNA for the CDR3 is TGTGCCAGCAGCGGGACTAGCGGGAGGGAGACCCAGTACTTC.

The chain joins TRBV24-1 to TRBJ2-1, with TRBD2 matching over 13 bases. This CDR3 is built from 17 residues. The V and J ends lost 4 bases and 6 bases, in that order; junction bases with no gene match: 8. Germline CDR1 reads KGHDR; CDR2 reads SFDVKD. The CDR3 loop reads CATSDEKLAGGVNEQFF. Here the CDR3 DNA reads TGTGCCACCAGTGACGAAAAACTAGCGGGGGGGGTCAATGAGCAGTTCTTC.

This chain joins TRBV5-1 and TRBJ2-3; unclear D gene. The CDR3 is 12 amino acids. The V end was cut by 5 bases, the J end by 2 bases, with 6 bases between. CDR1 is SGHRS, CDR2 YFSETQ, per germline. CDR3 in amino acids: CASRENTDTQYF. The CDR3 nucleotides are TGCGCCAGCAGAGAGAACACAGATACGCAGTATTTT.

This chain connects TRBV9 to TRBJ1-1; TRBD1 is a possible D gene (6 bases). Germline lookup yields CDR1 SGDLS and CDR2 YYNGEE. The CDR3 runs to 15 residues. Trimming left V 0 bases short and J 4 bases short, with 13 bases between. CDR3 DNA sequence: TGTGCCAGCAGCGTAGTAACAGGGTGGGGCACTGAAGCTTTCTTT. Translating it yields CASSVVTGWGTEAFF.

The chain is built from TRBV10-2 and TRBJ1-1, with 8 bases that match TRBD1. The germline V gene has CDR1 WSHSY and CDR2 SAAADI. CDR3 size: 13 residues. The J segment lost 0 bases and the V segment lost 6 bases, leaving 0 bases of the junction unmatched. This CDR3 is CASRTGVNTEAFF. The DNA of the CDR3 is TGCGCCAGCAGGACAGGGGTGAACACTGAAGCTTTCTTT.

The gene calls are TRBV11-2 and TRBJ1-2; no definite D call. CDR3 length: 11 residues. V lost 3 bases to trimming and J lost 2 bases, with 1 base between them. The germline gives CDR1 SGHAT, CDR2 FQNNGV. The CDR3 sequence is CASSFNYGYTF. DNA of the CDR3: TGTGCCAGCAGCTTCAACTATGGCTACACCTTC.

The rearrangement joins TRBV6-1 to TRBJ1-2; D gene ambiguous. Deletions cut 2 bases from V and 6 bases from J, with 10 bases between. The CDR3 runs 13 residues. Per germline, CDR1 MNHNS and CDR2 SASEGT. The CDR3 protein is CASSESGWDGYTF. The CDR3 DNA reads as TGTGCCAGCAGTGAATCTGGGTGGGATGGCTACACCTTC.

The chain recombines TRBV28 with TRBJ1-2; 8 nucleotides agree with TRBD1. J was trimmed by 4 bases and V by 6 bases; bases with no gene match: 10. This CDR3 has 15 amino acids. From germline, CDR1 is MDHEN and CDR2 SYDVKM. The CDR3 bases are TGTGCCAGCAGCGCCCTCACAGGGGGGATCTATGGCTACACCTTC. Its protein is CASSALTGGIYGYTF.

This sequence joins TRBV27 and TRBJ1-6, with TRBD1 matching 11 bases. Looked up from germline, CDR1 is MNHEY and CDR2 is SMNVEV (reference sequence). V lost 5 bases to trimming and J lost 7 bases; unmatched junction nucleotides: 1. This CDR3 has 14 amino acids. The CDR3 DNA reads as TGTGCCAGCAGTAGGGACAGGGGGAATTCACCCCTCCACTTT. It translates to CASSRDRGNSPLHF.

J is TRBJ2-3 and V is TRBV6-5; D is possibly TRBD2 (6 bases). From germline, CDR1 is MNHEY and CDR2 SVGAGI. Trimming removed 2 bases from V and 2 bases from J, with 8 bases in between. The CDR3 totals 14 residues. The CDR3 spells CASSYGGTTDTQYF. The DNA for the CDR3 is TGTGCCAGCAGTTACGGCGGGACCACAGATACGCAGTATTTT.

The CDR3: CASSQAGQGPYEQYF. As DNA, the CDR3 is TGCGCCAGCAGCCAAGCGGGACAGGGGCCCTACGAGCAGTACTTC. This chain connects TRBV4-3 to TRBJ2-7; 10 nucleotides align to TRBD1. CDR1 is LGHNA, CDR2 YSLEER, per germline. The CDR3 runs to 15 residues. Trimming removed 1 base from V and 2 bases from J; junction bases left unmatched: 2.

This sequence joins TRBV7-3 and TRBJ2-7, with TRBD2 identical over 9 bases. V trimming: 0 bases; J trimming: 6 bases; junction bases outside the gene matches: 3. Looked up from germline, CDR1 is SGHTA and CDR2 is FQGTGA. There are 14 residues in the CDR3. CDR3 sequence (DNA): TGTGCCAGCAGCTTAACTAGCGGGAGTCCCGAGCAGTACTTC. Translated: CASSLTSGSPEQYF.

Worth noting for this clone: Its ends do not fully match the called genes, so a read error is possible. The rearrangement links TRBV6-5 to TRBJ1-6, with D perhaps matching TRBD1 (5 bases). The CDR3 sequence is 13 residues long. CDR1 and CDR2 from the germline V gene are MNHEY and SVGAGI. The CDR3 DNA reads as TGTGCCGGCAGGGCGCCTTATAATTCACCCCTCCACTTT. This gives the protein CAGRAPYNSPLHF.

The chain recombines TRBV5-1 with TRBJ2-1; 11 positions agree with TRBD1. This CDR3 region has 16 residues. V gave up 3 bases and J gave up 5 bases; unmatched junction bases: 7. Germline V CDR1 and CDR2: SGHRS, YFSETQ. CDR3 DNA: TGCGCCAGCAGCTATTCCGGGACAGGGGGTAACAATGAGCAGTTCTTC. Protein product: CASSYSGTGGNNEQFF.

The chain employs TRBV13 and TRBJ2-3; 14 bases fit TRBD2. This CDR3 has 15 residues. In germline, CDR1 is PRHDT, CDR2 FYEKMQ (reference sequence). The ends lost 4 bases at V and 3 bases at J; junction bases unmatched: 0. CDR3 in amino acids: CASSWTSGGTDTQYF. As DNA, the CDR3 is TGTGCCAGCAGCTGGACTAGCGGGGGGACAGATACGCAGTATTTT.